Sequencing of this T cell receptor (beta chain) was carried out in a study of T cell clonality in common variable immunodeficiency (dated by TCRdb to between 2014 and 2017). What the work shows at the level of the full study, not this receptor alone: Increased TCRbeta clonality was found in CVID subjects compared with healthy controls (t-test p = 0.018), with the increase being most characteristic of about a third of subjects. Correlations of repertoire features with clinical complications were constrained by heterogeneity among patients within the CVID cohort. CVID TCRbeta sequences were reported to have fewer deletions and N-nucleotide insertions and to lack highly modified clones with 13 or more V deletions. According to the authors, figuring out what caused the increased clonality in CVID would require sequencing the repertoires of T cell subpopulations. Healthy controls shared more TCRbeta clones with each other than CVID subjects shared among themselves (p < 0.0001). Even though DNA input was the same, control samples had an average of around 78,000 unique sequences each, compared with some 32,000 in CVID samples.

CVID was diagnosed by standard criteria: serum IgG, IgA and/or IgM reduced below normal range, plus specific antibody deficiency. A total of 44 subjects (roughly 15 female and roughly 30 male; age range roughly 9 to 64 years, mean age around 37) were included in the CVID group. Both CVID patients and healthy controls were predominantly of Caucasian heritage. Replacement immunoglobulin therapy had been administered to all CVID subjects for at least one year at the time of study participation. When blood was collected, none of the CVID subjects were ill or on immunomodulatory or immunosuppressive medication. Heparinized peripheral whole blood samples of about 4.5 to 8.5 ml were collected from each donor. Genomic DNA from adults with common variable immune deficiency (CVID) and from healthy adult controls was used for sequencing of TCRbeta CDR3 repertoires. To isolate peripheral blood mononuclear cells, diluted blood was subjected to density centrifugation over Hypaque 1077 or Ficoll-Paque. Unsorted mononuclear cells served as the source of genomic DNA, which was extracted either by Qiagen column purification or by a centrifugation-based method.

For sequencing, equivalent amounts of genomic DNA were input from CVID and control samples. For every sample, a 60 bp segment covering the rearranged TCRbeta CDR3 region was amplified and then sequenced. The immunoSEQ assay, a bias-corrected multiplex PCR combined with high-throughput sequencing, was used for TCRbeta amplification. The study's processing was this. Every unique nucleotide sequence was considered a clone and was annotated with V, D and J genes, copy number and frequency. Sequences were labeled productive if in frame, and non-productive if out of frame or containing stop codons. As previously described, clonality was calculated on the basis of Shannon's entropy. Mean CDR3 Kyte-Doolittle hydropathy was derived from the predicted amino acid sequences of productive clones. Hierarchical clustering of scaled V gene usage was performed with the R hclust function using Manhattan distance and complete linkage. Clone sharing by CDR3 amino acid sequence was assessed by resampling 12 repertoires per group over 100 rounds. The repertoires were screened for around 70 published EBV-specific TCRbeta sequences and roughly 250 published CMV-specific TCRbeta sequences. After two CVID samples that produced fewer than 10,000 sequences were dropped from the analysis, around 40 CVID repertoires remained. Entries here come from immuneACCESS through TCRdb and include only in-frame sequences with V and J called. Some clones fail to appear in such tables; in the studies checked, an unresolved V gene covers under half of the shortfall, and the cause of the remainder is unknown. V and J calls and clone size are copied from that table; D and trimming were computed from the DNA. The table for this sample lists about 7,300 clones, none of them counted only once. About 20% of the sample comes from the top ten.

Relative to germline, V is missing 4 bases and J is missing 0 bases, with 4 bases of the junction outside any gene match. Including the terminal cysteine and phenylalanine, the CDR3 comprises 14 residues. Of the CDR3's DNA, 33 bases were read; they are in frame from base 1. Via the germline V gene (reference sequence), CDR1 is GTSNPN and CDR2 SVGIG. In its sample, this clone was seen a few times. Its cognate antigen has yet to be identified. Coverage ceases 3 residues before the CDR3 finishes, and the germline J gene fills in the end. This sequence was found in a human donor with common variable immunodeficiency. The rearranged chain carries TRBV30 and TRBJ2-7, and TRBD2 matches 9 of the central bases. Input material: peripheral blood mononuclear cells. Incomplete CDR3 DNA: TGTGCCTGGAAGGTAGCGGGGGACTCCTACGAG. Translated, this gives CAWKVAGDSYE. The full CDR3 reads CAWKVAGDSYEQYF.